These 4 T cell receptor beta chains were all obtained from the same sample, sequenced in a study of T cell responses to AZD1222 COVID-19 vaccine. The protocol was immunoSEQ multiplex PCR, while the TCRdb copy is restricted to in-frame clones and leaves out a portion. The sample lists around 140,000 clones, roughly 92% occurring once. This material consisted of peripheral blood, taken on day 0 of AZD1222 vaccination. These receptors came from an adult in good health.

The chain uses TRBV19 and TRBJ1-2; D possibly corresponds to TRBD1 (5 bases). Per germline, CDR1 LNHDA and CDR2 SQIVND (reference sequence). The CDR3 has 14 amino acids. Trimming removed 1 base at V and 4 bases at J, with 10 bases between. Written as DNA, the CDR3 is TGTGCCAGTAGTATAGTCGGGAGGGGCTATGGCTACACCTTC. The encoded protein is CASSIVGRGYGYTF. Drawing the rest from reference TRBV19 and TRBJ1-2, the complete variable domain is DGGITQSPKYLFRKEGQNVTLSCEQNLNHDAMYWYRQDPGQGLRLIYYSQIVNDFQKGDIAEGYSVSREKKESFPLTVTSAQKNPTAFYLCASSIVGRGYGYTFGSGTRLTVV.

The chain carries TRBV28 and TRBJ2-7; 13 bases map to TRBD2. Trimming removed 4 bases from V and 3 bases from J; junction bases left unmatched: 9. The CDR3 consists of 17 residues. CDR1 and CDR2 from the germline V gene are MDHEN and SYDVKM. CDR3 sequence: CASSSPGLAGVHYEQYF. The CDR3 DNA is TGTGCCAGCAGTTCCCCTGGACTAGCGGGAGTTCACTACGAGCAGTACTTC.

This clone turned up a few times. The rearrangement uses TRBV18 and TRBJ2-1; 12 bases are shared with TRBD2. The CDR3 spans 15 residues. The ends lost 3 bases at V and 15 bases at J; junction bases unmatched: 12. Germline V lookup: CDR1 KGHSH, CDR2 LQKENI. The DNA of the CDR3 is TGTGCCAGCTCACCCCTGACTAGCGGGAGCCCCCGTGGGTTCTTC. Amino acids: CASSPLTSGSPRGFF.

A single count supports this clone. The J gene is TRBJ2-2, the V gene TRBV27; 7 bases match TRBD1. The J segment lost 8 bases and the V segment lost 5 bases, leaving 8 bases of the junction unmatched. Germline CDR1 reads MNHEY; CDR2 reads SMNVEV (reference sequence). CDR3 length: 14 residues. The CDR3 is CASSPGTVAGELFF. CDR3 in DNA: TGTGCCAGCAGTCCTGGGACAGTCGCTGGGGAGCTGTTTTTT.